This passage covers 20 T cell receptor beta chains from one sample sequenced in a study of T cells in Graves' hyperthyroidism and ophthalmopathy. The TCR beta CDR3 regions underwent amplification using RNA transcripts as the source. Using the HTBI primer set, a first-round RT-PCR was run on the TCR CDR3. MiXCR, run by TCRdb on the multiplex PCR reads, gives a single entry per CDR3 protein. The repertoire consists of 350,000 or so distinct CDR3 sequences, with 17% occurring once and the leading ten covering around a third. Sequencing input: blood. Source of these receptors: a woman between 25 and 40 years old with Graves' hyperthyroidism that later progressed to Graves' ophthalmopathy.

This clonotype showed up many times. The gene calls are TRBV20-1 and TRBJ2-1; TRBD2 might be the D (7 bases). V was shortened by 1 base and J by 4 bases, with 17 bases between the two germline ends. The CDR3 runs to 16 residues. CDR1 and CDR2 from the germline V gene are DFQATT and SNEGSKA (reference sequence). The CDR3 sequence is CSARGQGRASYNEQFF. In DNA, the CDR3 is TGCAGTGCTAGAGGGCAGGGGAGGGCAAGTTACAATGAGCAGTTCTTC.

This clonotype was seen many times. The chain couples TRBV2 to TRBJ2-7, with TRBD1 identical over 12 bases. J lost 7 bases, V lost 5 bases, and 6 bases had no gene match. Germline CDR1 SNHLY, CDR2 FYNNEI. The CDR3 length is 14 residues. Here the CDR3 reads CASSRDRGREEQYF. For the CDR3, the DNA is TGTGCCAGCAGTCGGGACAGGGGGCGGGAAGAGCAGTACTTC.

This clonotype was seen many times. The V gene is TRBV7-2, the J gene TRBJ2-5, with 7 bases fitting TRBD2. Unmatched junction bases numbered 12, after V lost 5 bases and J lost 3 bases. The CDR3 runs to 16 residues. The germline gives CDR1 SGHTA, CDR2 FQGNSA. As DNA, the CDR3 is TGTGCCAGCAGCGTACTCCCGGGACTAATAGAAGAGACCCAGTACTTC. This gives the protein CASSVLPGLIEETQYF.

The J gene is TRBJ2-4, the V gene TRBV20-1, with D perhaps TRBD1 (6 bases). V gave up 5 bases and J gave up 5 bases, with 13 bases separating them. Germline V gene lookup returns CDR1 DFQATT and CDR2 SNEGSKA (reference sequence). There are 13 residues in the CDR3. CDR3: CSAEDRTQNIQYF. Here the CDR3 DNA reads TGCAGTGCTGAAGACAGGACCCAAAACATTCAGTACTTC.

This clonotype was counted ten times or more. The V and J genes are TRBV2 and TRBJ2-1; D may match TRBD1 or TRBD2 (6 bases each). Trimming took off 7 bases at V and 13 bases at J, with 20 bases between the two ends. CDR1 is SNHLY and CDR2 is FYNNEI in the germline V gene. The CDR3 is made up of 13 amino acids. The CDR3 region is CASMIRGAPPQFF. CDR3 nucleotides: TGTGCCAGCATGATTAGGGGGGCACCCCCACAGTTCTTC.

V usage is TRBV3-1 and J usage is TRBJ2-1, with TRBD2 matching over 9 bases. CDR3 size: 14 residues. Germline V gives CDR1 LGHDT, CDR2 YNNKEL (reference sequence). The ends lost 7 bases at V and 4 bases at J; junction bases unmatched: 5. The CDR3 is CASMAGGPYNEQFF. Here the CDR3 DNA reads TGTGCCAGCATGGCGGGAGGGCCGTACAATGAGCAGTTCTTC.

The chain carries TRBV5-6 and TRBJ1-1; 8 nucleotides match TRBD1. V was clipped by 2 bases and J by 3 bases; unmatched bases: 9. Germline V lookup: CDR1 SGHDT, CDR2 YYEEEE. This CDR3 is built from 16 residues. CDR3 nucleotides: TGTGCCAGCAGCTTAGGACAGGGCTATCTCGACACTGAAGCTTTCTTT. Encoded protein: CASSLGQGYLDTEAFF.

At least ten counts were recorded for this clonotype. The CDR3 coding sequence is TGTGCCACCAGCGGGTGGACTCCCGGGGAGCTGTTTTTT. Its translation is CATSGWTPGELFF. The chain links TRBV15 to TRBJ2-2; the D gene is possibly TRBD2 (5 bases). Germline V gene lookup returns CDR1 LNHNV and CDR2 YYDKDF (reference sequence). Trimming stripped 5 bases from V and 6 bases from J, with 10 bases between. CDR3 size: 13 residues.

This clonotype was found many times. This chain connects TRBV20-1 to TRBJ1-1, with D possibly TRBD1 on 5 matching bases. This CDR3 has 15 amino acids. CDR1 is DFQATT and CDR2 is SNEGSKA in the germline V gene (reference sequence). V lost 0 bases and J 5 bases, leaving 16 bases between the germline ends. The CDR3 DNA follows: TGCAGTGCTAGAGATAGTCCCTGGGCAGGGACTGAAGCTTTCTTT. Its protein product is CSARDSPWAGTEAFF.

This chain connects TRBV11-3 to TRBJ2-3, with TRBD2 matching 12 bases. The length of the CDR3 is 16 residues. CDR1 and CDR2 (germline): SGHNT, YENEEA. The J segment lost 5 bases and the V segment lost 4 bases, leaving 7 bases of the junction unmatched. This CDR3 reads CASSSMTSGGGDTQYF. The CDR3 DNA follows: TGTGCCAGCAGCTCGATGACTAGCGGGGGAGGAGATACGCAGTATTTT.

Points on this clonotype: This sequence may be a read error, since a much larger clone differs from it by one base. V usage is TRBV3-1 and J usage is TRBJ2-7; 10 nucleotides align to TRBD1. Germline CDR1 is LGHDT and CDR2 is YNNKEL (reference sequence). V lost 4 bases to trimming and J lost 6 bases; unmatched junction nucleotides: 6. The length of the CDR3 is 14 residues. CDR3 sequence reads: CASSPPTGGAEQYF. DNA for the CDR3: TGTGCCAGCAGCCCGCCGACAGGGGGCGCCGAGCAGTACTTC.

The J gene is TRBJ1-1, the V gene TRBV2, with D perhaps TRBD1 (5 bases). Germline assignment: CDR1 SNHLY and CDR2 FYNNEI. The CDR3 spans 13 residues. The germline V and J ends were trimmed by 7 bases and 1 base, with 10 bases remaining between them. The CDR3 is CASTLRGNTEAFF. The CDR3 region has the DNA TGTGCCAGCACCCTAAGGGGGAACACTGAAGCTTTCTTT.

In this sample, this clonotype turned up many times. The V gene is TRBV6-5, the J gene TRBJ1-1; D uncertain. In germline, CDR1 is MNHEY, CDR2 SVGAGI. With 0 bases removed from V and 1 base from J, the gap between germline ends came to 21 bases. The CDR3 runs 19 residues. CDR3 in DNA: TGTGCCAGCAGTTACTCGGAACGGCTCCGACCCGTGGGGAACACTGAAGCTTTCTTT. Protein: CASSYSERLRPVGNTEAFF.

V and J are TRBV27 and TRBJ2-7; D may be TRBD1 (5 bases). The CDR3 spans 12 residues. The V end was cut by 6 bases, the J end by 6 bases, with 12 bases between. In germline, CDR1 is MNHEY, CDR2 SMNVEV (reference sequence). The CDR3 sequence: CASSLTRGEQYF. The CDR3, as DNA: TGTGCCAGCAGCCTCACAAGGGGCGAGCAGTACTTC.

This clonotype was seen ten or more times. This chain joins TRBV28 and TRBJ1-4; 9 bases agree with TRBD1. Germline V gives CDR1 MDHEN, CDR2 SYDVKM. With 1 base clipped from V and 6 bases from J, the junction kept 15 bases outside the gene matches. The CDR3 extends over 19 amino acids. CDR3 nucleotide sequence: TGTGCCAGCAGTTTATTGGGGGGACAGGGATGGGGTCCGGATGAAAAACTGTTTTTT. Protein sequence: CASSLLGGQGWGPDEKLFF.

This clonotype was counted ten times or more. The chain recombines TRBV7-8 with TRBJ1-1; TRBD1 agrees at 7 bases. Trimming took 6 bases from V and 4 from J; bases not matched to a gene: 11. The CDR3 totals 15 residues. Germline CDR1 and CDR2: SGHVS and FQNEAQ. This CDR3 is CASRLVQGSSTEAFF. In DNA form, the CDR3 reads TGTGCCAGCAGACTCGTACAGGGGTCGAGCACTGAAGCTTTCTTT.

Ten or more counts support this clonotype. The chain recombines TRBV6-4 with TRBJ2-1; 11 bases line up with TRBD1. CDR1 MRHNA and CDR2 SNTAGT come from the germline V gene. CDR3 length: 15 residues. V lost 3 bases to trimming and J lost 7 bases; unmatched junction nucleotides: 5. The CDR3 DNA follows: TGTGCCAGCAGTGAGACCGGGACAGGGGGGAATGAGCAGTTCTTC. It encodes CASSETGTGGNEQFF.

This clonotype was seen at least ten times. The rearrangement links TRBV11-3 to TRBJ1-1, with 7 nucleotides matching TRBD1. CDR3 length: 13 residues. The junction had 0 bases not matched to a gene; V was cut back by 4 bases and J by 1 base. CDR1 SGHNT and CDR2 YENEEA come from the germline V gene. DNA for the CDR3: TGTGCCAGCAGCTCAGGGGGGAACACTGAAGCTTTCTTT. It codes for CASSSGGNTEAFF. The full variable domain, in which reference TRBV11-3 and TRBJ1-1 provide the parts outside the CDR3, is EAGVVQSPRYKIIEKKQPVAFWCNPISGHNTLYWYLQNLGQGPELLIRYENEEAVDDSQLPKDRFSAERLKGVDSTLKIQPAELGDSAVYLCASSSGGNTEAFFGQGTRLTVV.

This clonotype came up many times. V is TRBV29-1 and J is TRBJ1-2; D is ambiguous. Germline V gives CDR1 SQVTM, CDR2 ANQGSEA. The CDR3 sequence is 11 residues long. The V gene lost 3 bases and the J gene lost 8 bases, with 10 bases spanning the gap. CDR3 in amino acids: CSVDVGYGYTF. The CDR3 DNA sequence: TGCAGCGTTGATGTGGGTTACGGCTACACCTTC.

This clonotype was observed a few times. The chain couples TRBV5-5 to TRBJ1-5; unclear D gene. The CDR3 sequence is 17 residues long. V lost 2 bases and J lost 0, with 15 bases in between. Germline V CDR1 and CDR2: SGHKS, YYEKEE (reference sequence). DNA of the CDR3: TGTGCCAGCAGCTTTCTGTCCATTCCGTATAGCAATCAGCCCCAGCATTTT. Encoded protein: CASSFLSIPYSNQPQHF.